A selection of T cell receptor beta chains follows, all from one sample in a study of control samples from healthy donors and cancer patients. Libraries were prepared by immunoSEQ multiplex PCR; TCRdb keeps only in-frame clonotypes and omits some of them. This sample yields approximately 120,000 clones, of which 87% are seen a single time; roughly 3% belongs to the top ten. The sample consisted of blood. The source is a man aged 60 to 75 in good health. CDR3s include the opening cysteine and the closing phenylalanine or tryptophan. D genes are given only for firm matches. Rows may omit the clone size; those that give it use once, few, many or a size class.

cdr3_length clone_size d_call j_call v_call cdr3_aa cdr3_nt
14 . . TRBJ1-4 TRBV27 CASTPYATNEKLFF TGTGCCAGCACCCCGTACGCAACTAATGAAAAACTGTTTTTT
12 . . TRBJ1-5 TRBV28 CASSLLDQPQHF TGTGCCAGCAGTTTACTCGATCAGCCCCAGCATTTT
15 . TRBD2 TRBJ2-3 TRBV19 CASNGRRGGPDTQYF TGTGCCAGTAACGGGCGACGGGGGGGGCCAGATACGCAGTATTTT
14 medium-sized TRBD1 TRBJ1-1 TRBV7-9 CASSLGNRGTEAFF TGTGCCAGCAGCTTAGGGAACAGGGGAACTGAAGCTTTCTTT
13 . . TRBJ1-5 TRBV6-5 CASTGHINQPQHF TGTGCCAGCACCGGACACATCAATCAGCCCCAGCATTTT
16 . . TRBJ1-5 TRBV28 CASSFRDGTSNQPQHF TGTGCCAGCAGTTTCCGGGACGGGACAAGTAATCAGCCCCAGCATTTT
14 . . TRBJ1-3 TRBV19 CASSMKSSGNTIYF TGTGCCAGTAGTATGAAGTCCTCTGGAAACACCATATATTTT
17 . . TRBJ2-6 TRBV5-4 CASRENAPSSGANVLTF TGTGCCAGCAGGGAAAACGCTCCGAGCTCTGGGGCCAACGTCCTGACTTTC
14 once . TRBJ1-2 TRBV19 CASSTLDTSRGYTF TGTGCCAGTAGTACCTTGGACACCTCTCGGGGCTACACCTTC
13 few . TRBJ1-5 TRBV3-1/TRBV3-2 CASSQDRWQPQHF TGTGCCAGCAGCCAAGATCGTTGGCAGCCCCAGCATTTT
15 few . TRBJ2-2 TRBV7-3 CASSLGVPGTGELFF TGTGCCAGCAGCTTAGGTGTTCCGGGCACCGGGGAGCTGTTTTTT
12 . . TRBJ1-4 TRBV4-2 CASSHQDEKLFF TGTGCCAGCAGCCACCAGGATGAAAAACTGTTTTTT
13 . . TRBJ1-1 TRBV27 CATSDLPNTEAFF TGTGCCACCTCTGACCTACCGAACACTGAAGCTTTCTTT
11 . . TRBJ1-1 TRBV29-1 CSVDRPTEAFF TGCAGCGTAGACAGGCCCACTGAAGCTTTCTTT
15 . . TRBJ1-6 TRBV25-1 CASSGYRVSGSPLHF TGTGCCAGCAGTGGCTACAGGGTGTCTGGTTCACCCCTCCACTTT
17 few . TRBJ1-2 TRBV19 CASFSGLYPDRLYGYTF TGTGCCAGTTTCTCCGGCCTCTATCCCGATCGGCTCTATGGCTACACCTTC
14 . . TRBJ2-2 TRBV30 CAWSPGIVTGELFF TGTGCCTGGAGTCCAGGGATAGTCACCGGGGAGCTGTTTTTT
14 . . TRBJ1-5 TRBV5-1 CASSTGQVNQPQHF TGCGCCAGCAGCACCGGACAAGTTAATCAGCCCCAGCATTTT
13 . . TRBJ1-1 TRBV7-9 CASSLEGVNTAFF TGTGCCAGCAGCCTCGAAGGAGTCAATACGGCTTTCTTT
14 . TRBD1 TRBJ2-2 TRBV28 CASSDRGNTGELFF TGTGCCAGCTCGGACAGGGGGAACACCGGGGAGCTGTTTTTT
16 . . TRBJ1-5 TRBV4-3 CASSQVFPGVSQPQHF TGCGCCAGCAGCCAAGTATTTCCAGGGGTGAGCCAGCCCCAGCATTTT
15 . . TRBJ1-5 TRBV30 CAWSVQKGNYQPQHF TGTGCCTGGAGTGTACAGAAGGGCAACTATCAGCCCCAGCATTTT
15 . . TRBJ1-4 TRBV3-1/TRBV3-2 CASSLNSGSNEKLFF TGTGCCAGCAGCCTAAACAGCGGCTCTAATGAAAAACTGTTTTTT
16 . . TRBJ2-7 TRBV3-1/TRBV3-2 CASSRDPRTGTYEQYF TGTGCCAGCAGCAGGGACCCTCGAACAGGTACCTACGAGCAGTACTTC
15 . . TRBJ1-2 TRBV3-1/TRBV3-2 CASSQGGWVCYGYTF TGTGCCAGCAGCCAAGGAGGCTGGGTCTGCTATGGCTACACCTTC
14 . . TRBJ2-2 TRBV5-8 CASSSGTYTGELFF TGTGCCAGCAGCTCCGGGACTTACACCGGGGAGCTGTTTTTT
16 . TRBD1 TRBJ1-1 TRBV28 CASSFQSGQLNTEAFF TGTGCCAGCAGTTTTCAGTCGGGACAGTTGAACACTGAAGCTTTCTTT
15 . TRBD1 TRBJ1-2 TRBV28 CASITIGQGPPSYTF TGTGCCAGCATTACGATAGGACAGGGGCCCCCCAGCTACACCTTC
17 . . TRBJ1-6 TRBV7-7 CASSHSLFSSYNSPLHF TGTGCCAGCAGCCATAGTCTGTTTTCCTCCTATAATTCACCCCTCCACTTT
13 . . TRBJ1-2 TRBV4-1 CASSQVQDYGYTF TGCGCCAGCAGCCAAGTGCAAGACTATGGCTACACCTTC
15 . . TRBJ1-2 TRBV7-8 CASSLSLTGQYGYTF TGTGCCAGCAGCTTATCCCTCACAGGGCAGTATGGCTACACCTTC
15 . . TRBJ1-5 TRBV27 CASSLAGAGNQPQHF TGTGCCAGCAGTTTGGCAGGGGCAGGCAATCAGCCCCAGCATTTT
12 . TRBD1 TRBJ1-2 TRBV13 CASRGQGDGYTF TGTGCCAGCAGGGGGCAGGGGGATGGCTACACCTTC
15 . . TRBJ1-6 TRBV6-5 CASSSAGEGNSPLHF TGTGCCAGCAGTTCTGCAGGGGAAGGGAATTCACCCCTCCACTTT
15 . TRBD1 TRBJ1-5 TRBV6-6 CASSQPGQVGQPQHF TGTGCCAGCAGTCAGCCGGGACAGGTAGGCCAGCCCCAGCATTTT
15 . . TRBJ1-3 TRBV18 CASSPPVGTGNTIYF TGTGCCAGCTCACCACCAGTAGGGACTGGAAACACCATATATTTT
14 . . TRBJ1-6 TRBV19 CASSTVDGNSPLHF TGTGCCAGTAGTACTGTTGACGGGAATTCACCCCTCCACTTT
15 . . TRBJ1-2 TRBV6-6 CASLTQGGKNYGYTF TGTGCCAGCCTTACGCAGGGAGGGAAAAACTATGGCTACACCTTC
12 . . TRBJ2-4 TRBV30 CAWSGGPWIQYF TGTGCCTGGAGCGGGGGCCCATGGATTCAGTACTTC
14 . . TRBJ1-2 TRBV7-9 CASSLVGGSYGYTF TGTGCCAGCAGCTTAGTAGGAGGGTCCTATGGCTACACCTTC
15 . . TRBJ2-1 TRBV19 CASRTPSGAHNEQFF TGTGCCAGTAGGACCCCCTCCGGGGCGCATAATGAGCAGTTCTTC
14 few . TRBJ1-2 TRBV5-6 CASSLATAGRGYTF TGTGCCAGCAGCTTGGCGACAGCCGGAAGGGGCTACACCTTC
13 once TRBD1 TRBJ1-2 TRBV25-1 CASSGTGSYGYTF TGTGCCAGCAGTGGGACAGGGAGCTATGGCTACACCTTC
12 . . TRBJ1-3 TRBV30 CAWTKDVNTIYF TGTGCCTGGACTAAGGACGTGAACACCATATATTTT
14 . . TRBJ1-2 TRBV5-6 CASSPTSINYGYTF TGTGCCAGCAGCCCAACAAGCATTAACTATGGCTACACCTTC
14 . TRBD2 TRBJ2-5 TRBV10-2 CASSEVGGMETQYF TGCGCCAGCAGTGAGGTCGGGGGGATGGAGACCCAGTACTTC
16 . TRBD1 TRBJ1-6 TRBV7-9 CASSFFPDRDNSPLHF TGTGCCAGCAGCTTCTTTCCGGACAGGGATAATTCACCCCTCCACTTT
14 . TRBD1 TRBJ2-7 TRBV27 CASSWLGQGNEQYF TGTGCCAGCAGTTGGCTCGGACAGGGAAACGAGCAGTACTTC
14 few . TRBJ1-2 TRBV2 CASTPGGVSYGYTF TGTGCCAGCACCCCGGGGGGGGTAAGCTATGGCTACACCTTC
12 . . TRBJ2-5 TRBV20-1 CSASRGQETQYF TGCAGTGCCAGTAGGGGCCAAGAGACCCAGTACTTC